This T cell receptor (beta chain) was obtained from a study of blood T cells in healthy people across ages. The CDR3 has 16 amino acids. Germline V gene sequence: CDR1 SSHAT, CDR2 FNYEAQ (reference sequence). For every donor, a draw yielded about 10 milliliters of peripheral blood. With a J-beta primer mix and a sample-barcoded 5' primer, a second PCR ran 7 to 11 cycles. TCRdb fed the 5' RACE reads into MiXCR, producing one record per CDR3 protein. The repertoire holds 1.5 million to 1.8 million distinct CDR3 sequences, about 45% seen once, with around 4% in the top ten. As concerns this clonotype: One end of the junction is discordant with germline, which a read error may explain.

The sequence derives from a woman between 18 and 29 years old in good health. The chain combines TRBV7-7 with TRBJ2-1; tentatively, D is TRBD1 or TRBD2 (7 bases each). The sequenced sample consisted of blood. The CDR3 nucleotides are TGTGCTAGCAGCTTAGGACTAGGGGGCACCTACAATGAGCAGTTCTTC. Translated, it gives CASSLGLGGTYNEQFF.